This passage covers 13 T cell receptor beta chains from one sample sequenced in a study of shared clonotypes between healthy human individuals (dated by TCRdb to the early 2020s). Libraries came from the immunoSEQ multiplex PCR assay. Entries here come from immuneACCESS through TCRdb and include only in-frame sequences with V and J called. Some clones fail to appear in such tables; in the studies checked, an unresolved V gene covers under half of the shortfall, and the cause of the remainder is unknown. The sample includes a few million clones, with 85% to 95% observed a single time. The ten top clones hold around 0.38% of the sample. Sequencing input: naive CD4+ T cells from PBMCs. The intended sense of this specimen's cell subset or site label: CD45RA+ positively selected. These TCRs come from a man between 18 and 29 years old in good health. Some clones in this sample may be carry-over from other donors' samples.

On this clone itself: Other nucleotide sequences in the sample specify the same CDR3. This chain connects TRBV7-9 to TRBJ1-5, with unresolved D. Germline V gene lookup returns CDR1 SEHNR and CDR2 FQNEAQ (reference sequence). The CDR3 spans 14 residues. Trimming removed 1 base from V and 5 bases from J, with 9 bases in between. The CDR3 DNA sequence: TGTGCCAGCAGCTTAGGAGGTCGGGATCAGCCCCAGCATTTT. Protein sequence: CASSLGGRDQPQHF.

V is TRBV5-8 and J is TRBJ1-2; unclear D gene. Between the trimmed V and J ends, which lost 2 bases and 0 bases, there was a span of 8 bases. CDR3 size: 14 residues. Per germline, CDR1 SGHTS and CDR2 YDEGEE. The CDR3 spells CASSFGQANYGYTF. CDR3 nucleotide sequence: TGTGCCAGCAGCTTCGGGCAGGCTAACTATGGCTACACCTTC.

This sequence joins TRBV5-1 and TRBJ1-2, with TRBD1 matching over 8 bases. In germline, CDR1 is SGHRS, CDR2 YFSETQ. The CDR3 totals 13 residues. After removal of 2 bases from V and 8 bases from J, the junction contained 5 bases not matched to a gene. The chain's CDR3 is CASSLLTGEGYTF. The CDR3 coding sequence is TGCGCCAGCAGCTTACTGACAGGGGAAGGCTACACCTTC.

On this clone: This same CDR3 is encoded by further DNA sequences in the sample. The chain's CDR3 is CAISEGNQPQHF. The CDR3 DNA follows: TGTGCCATCAGTGAAGGGAATCAGCCCCAGCATTTT. The chain links TRBV10-3 to TRBJ1-5, with D unresolved. The CDR3 is made up of 12 amino acids. Germline V gene data show CDR1 as ENHRY and CDR2 as SYGVKD. The V end lost 3 bases, the J end lost 4 bases, and 4 bases lay between the germline ends.

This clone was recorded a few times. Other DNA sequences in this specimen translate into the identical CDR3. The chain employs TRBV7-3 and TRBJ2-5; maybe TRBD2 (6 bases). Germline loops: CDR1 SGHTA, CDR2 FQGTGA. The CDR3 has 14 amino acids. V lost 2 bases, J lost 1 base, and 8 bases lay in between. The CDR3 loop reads CASSLLGGQETQYF. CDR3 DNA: TGTGCCAGCAGCTTACTGGGGGGCCAAGAGACCCAGTACTTC.

CDR3 DNA: TGTGCCAGCTCACCACCGTCGCAAATAGCTTTCTTT. Translated, it gives CASSPPSQIAFF. The rearrangement uses TRBV18 and TRBJ1-1; no definite D call. This CDR3 region has 12 residues. CDR1 KGHSH and CDR2 LQKENI come from the germline V gene. V was shortened by 0 bases and J by 10 bases, with 9 bases between the two germline ends.

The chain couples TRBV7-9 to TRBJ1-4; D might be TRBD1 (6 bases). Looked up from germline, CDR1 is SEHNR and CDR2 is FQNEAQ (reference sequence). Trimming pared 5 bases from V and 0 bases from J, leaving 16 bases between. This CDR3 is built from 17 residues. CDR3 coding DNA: TGTGCCAGCAGCCCCAGGGTCGGGGGCTCAACTAATGAAAAACTGTTTTTT. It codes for CASSPRVGGSTNEKLFF.

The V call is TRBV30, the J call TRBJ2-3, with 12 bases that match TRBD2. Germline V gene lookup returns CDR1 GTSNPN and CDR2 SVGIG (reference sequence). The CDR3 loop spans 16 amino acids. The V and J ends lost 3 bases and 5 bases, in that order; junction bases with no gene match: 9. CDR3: CAWRGTSGRLEDTQYF. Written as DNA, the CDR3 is TGTGCCTGGAGGGGTACTAGCGGGAGGCTGGAAGATACGCAGTATTTT.

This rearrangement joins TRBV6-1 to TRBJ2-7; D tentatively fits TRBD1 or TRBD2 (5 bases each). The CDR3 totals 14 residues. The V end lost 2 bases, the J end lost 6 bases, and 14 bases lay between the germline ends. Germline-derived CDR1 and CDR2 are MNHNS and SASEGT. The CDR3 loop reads CASSERGRGGEQYF. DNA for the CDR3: TGTGCCAGCAGTGAACGGGGACGCGGTGGCGAGCAGTACTTC.

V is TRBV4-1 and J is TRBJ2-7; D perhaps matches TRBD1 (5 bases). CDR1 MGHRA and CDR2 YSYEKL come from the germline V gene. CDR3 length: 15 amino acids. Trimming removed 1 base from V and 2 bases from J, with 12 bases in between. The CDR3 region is CASSQVRGTTYEQYF. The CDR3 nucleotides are TGCGCCAGCAGCCAAGTTAGGGGCACCACCTACGAGCAGTACTTC.

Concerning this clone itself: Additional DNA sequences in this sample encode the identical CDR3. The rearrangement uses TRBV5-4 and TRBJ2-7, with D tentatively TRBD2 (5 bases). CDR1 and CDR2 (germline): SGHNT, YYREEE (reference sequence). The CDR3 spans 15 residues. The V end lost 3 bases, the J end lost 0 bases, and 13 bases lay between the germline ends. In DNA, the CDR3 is TGTGCCAGCAGCTCGCCCGCCGGGAACTCCTACGAGCAGTACTTC. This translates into CASSSPAGNSYEQYF.

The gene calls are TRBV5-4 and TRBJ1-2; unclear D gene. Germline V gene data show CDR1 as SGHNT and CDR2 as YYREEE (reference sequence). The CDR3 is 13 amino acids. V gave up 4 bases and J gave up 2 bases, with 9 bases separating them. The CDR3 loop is CASSPQLNYGYTF. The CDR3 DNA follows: TGTGCCAGCAGCCCACAGCTAAACTATGGCTACACCTTC.

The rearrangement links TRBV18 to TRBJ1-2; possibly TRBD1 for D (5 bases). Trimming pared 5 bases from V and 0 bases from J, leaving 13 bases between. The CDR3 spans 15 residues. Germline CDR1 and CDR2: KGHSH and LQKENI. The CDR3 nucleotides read TGTGCCAGCTCATCCTCCAGGGAATCTAACTATGGCTACACCTTC. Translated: CASSSSRESNYGYTF.